One and the same sample provided the 5 T cell receptor beta chains below, sequenced in a study of T cells in Graves' hyperthyroidism and ophthalmopathy. Authors of the study amplified TCR beta CDR3 regions from RNA transcripts. TCR CDR3 regions were first amplified by RT-PCR with HTBI primers. Using its own MiXCR run on the multiplex PCR reads, TCRdb lists one record per CDR3 protein. The sample has around 300,000 distinct CDR3 sequences, less than 30% seen once. The source material was blood. These receptors originate from a man aged 35 to 55 with Graves' hyperthyroidism that later progressed to Graves' ophthalmopathy.

This clonotype was observed at least ten times. This sequence joins TRBV5-1 and TRBJ1-1; D unresolved. The CDR3 length is 13 residues. Trimming left V 5 bases short and J 2 bases short, with 10 bases between. The germline V gene has CDR1 SGHRS and CDR2 YFSETQ. In DNA form, the CDR3 reads TGCGCCAGCAGTACCACAGTAAACACTGAAGCTTTCTTT. Its protein product is CASSTTVNTEAFF.

This clonotype was counted at least ten times. This may be a read error, as it is one base from a much larger clone. The chain employs TRBV9 and TRBJ2-5, with D possibly matching TRBD2 (5 bases). CDR3 length: 11 residues. Germline values: CDR1 SGDLS, CDR2 YYNGEE. The CDR3 region is CACSGQETQYF. In nucleotides, the CDR3 is TGTGCCTGCAGCGGCCAAGAGACCCAGTACTTC.

This clonotype was detected only a few times. The chain uses TRBV27 and TRBJ2-7; 7 bases align to TRBD1. Trimming removed 6 bases from V and 6 bases from J; junction bases left unmatched: 5. The CDR3 has 12 amino acids. CDR1 and CDR2 (germline): MNHEY, SMNVEV (reference sequence). For the CDR3, the DNA is TGTGCCAGCAGAGCGACAGGGCTCGAGCAGTACTTC. Translation: CASRATGLEQYF.

Many counts were recorded for this clonotype. This chain links TRBV6-5 with TRBJ2-5; D call uncertain. Trimming took 0 bases from V and 7 from J, leaving 9 bases between them. The CDR3 has 13 residues. Germline V gene sequence: CDR1 MNHEY, CDR2 SVGAGI. The CDR3 DNA reads as TGTGCCAGCAGTTACTCGAAATTCGGGACCCAGTACTTC. It encodes CASSYSKFGTQYF.

This clonotype was seen a few times. The chain employs TRBV12-3 or TRBV12-4 and TRBJ1-1, with 7 bases matching TRBD1. CDR3 length: 14 amino acids. The ends lost 3 bases at V and 5 bases at J; junction bases unmatched: 6. The CDR3 loop is CASSFEGAGTEAFF. DNA of the CDR3: TGTGCCAGCAGTTTTGAGGGGGCAGGGACTGAAGCTTTCTTT.